Reported below is one TCR beta chain. Germline V gene data show CDR1 as SGHRS and CDR2 as YFSETQ. V lost 0 bases and J 3 bases, leaving 10 bases between the germline ends. The CDR3 has 15 amino acids. The sample comes from a study of blood T cell repertoires in COVID-19. On the study more broadly: Whether acute or convalescent, the COVID-19 samples came from the United States, Italy and Spain.

The table came from immunoSEQ multiplex PCR; TCRdb's copy has only in-frame clones and leaves some out. This sample has about 220,000 clones, with around 82% found just once. The specimen sequenced was peripheral blood. This chain uses TRBV5-1 with TRBJ2-1, with D possibly being TRBD1 (6 bases). The clonotype originates from a human donor in a cohort sampled during active COVID-19. The CDR3: CASSLGGGIYNEQFF. For the CDR3, the DNA is TGCGCCAGCAGCTTGGGAGGGGGTATCTACAATGAGCAGTTCTTC.